The clone carrying this T cell receptor beta chain has at least ten counts. Unique molecular identifiers were used in preparing the TCRbeta library. TCRdb called the PCR reads again in MiXCR, with one record for every CDR3 protein. The top ten clones hold 18% of a sample with 73,000 or so distinct CDR3 sequences, 4.9% of them seen once. This sample was taken from a study of T-cell reconstitution after alpha-beta-depleted transplantation in children. This CDR3 comprises 11 residues. The germline V and J ends were trimmed by 4 bases and 8 bases, with 11 bases remaining between them. CDR1 and CDR2 from the germline V gene are DFQATT and SNEGSKA (reference sequence).

The source material was PBMCs, mostly from graft donor cells, sampled 180 days after TCRalphabeta/CD19-depleted stem cell transplant. The chain couples TRBV20-1 to TRBJ2-5, with D unresolved. The sequence derives from a boy in the first two years of life who had a stem cell transplant for acute myeloid leukemia, so the T cells may come from the graft donor. The CDR3 protein is CSAMDLETQYF. The CDR3 coding sequence is TGCAGTGCTATGGATCTGGAAACCCAGTACTTC.